The clone carrying this TCR beta chain appeared a single time. This sample was included in a study of blood T cell repertoires in COVID-19. This CDR3 has 15 residues. Germline CDR1 reads SGHTA; CDR2 reads FQGNSA. With 5 bases removed from V and 4 bases from J, the gap between germline ends came to 17 bases. In the original processing: By means of reference gene primer amplification, nucleated cell counts were estimated. Repertoires were generated with immunoSEQ multiplex PCR, while TCRdb's copy carries only in-frame clones and drops some. V and J calls and clone size are copied from that table; D and trimming were computed from the DNA. The sample lists approximately 98,000 clones; 82% were seen once.

The source of this sequence is a man aged 80 or over with acute or convalescent COVID-19. Sequenced sample: peripheral blood. The chain is built from TRBV7-2 and TRBJ1-2, with a tentative D call TRBD1 (5 bases). The CDR3: CASSPRWGDSYGYTF. The CDR3 region has the DNA TGTGCCAGCAGCCCCCGGTGGGGCGACTCCTATGGCTACACCTTC.